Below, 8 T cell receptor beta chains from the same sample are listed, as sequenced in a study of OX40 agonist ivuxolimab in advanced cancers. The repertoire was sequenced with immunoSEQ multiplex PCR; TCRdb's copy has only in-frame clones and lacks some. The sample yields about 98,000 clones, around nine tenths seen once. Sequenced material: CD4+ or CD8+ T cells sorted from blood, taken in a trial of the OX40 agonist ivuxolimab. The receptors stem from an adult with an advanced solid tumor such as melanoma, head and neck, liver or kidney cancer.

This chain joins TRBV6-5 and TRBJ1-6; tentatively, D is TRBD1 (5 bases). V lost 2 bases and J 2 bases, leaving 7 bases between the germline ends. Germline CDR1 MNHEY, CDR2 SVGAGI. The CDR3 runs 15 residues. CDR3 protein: CASSYRGAYNSPLHF. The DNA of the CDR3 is TGTGCCAGCAGTTACCGGGGGGCCTATAATTCACCCCTCCACTTT.

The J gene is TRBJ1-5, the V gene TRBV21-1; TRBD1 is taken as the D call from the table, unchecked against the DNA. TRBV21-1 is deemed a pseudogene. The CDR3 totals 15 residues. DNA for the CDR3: TGTGCCAGCAGCAAAGATCGGCAGGGTGGTCAGCCCCAGCATTTT. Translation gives CASSKDRQGGQPQHF.

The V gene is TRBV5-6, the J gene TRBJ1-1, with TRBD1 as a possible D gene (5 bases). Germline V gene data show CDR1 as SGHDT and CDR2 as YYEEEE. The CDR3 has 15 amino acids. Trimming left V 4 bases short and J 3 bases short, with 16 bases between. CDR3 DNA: TGTGCCAGCAGCCGCCGCGGGGCGAGAGACACTGAAGCTTTCTTT. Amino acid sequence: CASSRRGARDTEAFF.

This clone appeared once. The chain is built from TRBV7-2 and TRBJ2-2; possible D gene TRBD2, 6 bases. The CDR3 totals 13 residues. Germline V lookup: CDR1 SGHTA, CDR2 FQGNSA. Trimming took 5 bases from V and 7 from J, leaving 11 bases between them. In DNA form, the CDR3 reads TGTGCCAGCAGCCTCGGGCGGGGCGGGGAGCTGTTTTTT. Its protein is CASSLGRGGELFF. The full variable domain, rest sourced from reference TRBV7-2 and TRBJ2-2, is GAGVSQSPSNKVTEKGKDVELRCDPISGHTALYWYRQSLGQGLEFLIYFQGNSAPDKSGLPSDRFSAERTGGSVSTLTIQRTQQEDSAVYLCASSLGRGGELFFGEGSRLTVL.

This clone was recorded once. The CDR3 is CASIHSKGAARYGYTF. CDR3 nucleotides: TGTGCCAGTATACATTCCAAGGGGGCAGCGCGGTATGGCTACACCTTC. J is TRBJ1-2 and V is TRBV19, with TRBD1 matching over 7 bases. With 7 bases clipped from V and 5 bases from J, the junction kept 16 bases outside the gene matches. Germline CDR1 LNHDA, CDR2 SQIVND (reference sequence). The CDR3 is made up of 16 amino acids. Full variable domain (rest looked up from reference TRBV19 and TRBJ1-2): DGGITQSPKYLFRKEGQNVTLSCEQNLNHDAMYWYRQDPGQGLRLIYYSQIVNDFQKGDIAEGYSVSREKKESFPLTVTSAQKNPTAFYLCASIHSKGAARYGYTFGSGTRLTVV.

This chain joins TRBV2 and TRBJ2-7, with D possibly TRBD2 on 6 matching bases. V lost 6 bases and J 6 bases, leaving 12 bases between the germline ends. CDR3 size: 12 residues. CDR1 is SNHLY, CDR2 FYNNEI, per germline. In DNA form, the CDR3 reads TGTGCCAGCAGCCAGGACGGGGGCGAGCAGTACTTC. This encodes CASSQDGGEQYF.

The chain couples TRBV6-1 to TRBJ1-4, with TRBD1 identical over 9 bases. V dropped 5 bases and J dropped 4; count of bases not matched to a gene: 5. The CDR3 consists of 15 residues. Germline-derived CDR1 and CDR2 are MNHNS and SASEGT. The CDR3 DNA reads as TGTGCCAGCAGTTCGACAGGGGGTTTTAATGAAAAACTGTTTTTT. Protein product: CASSSTGGFNEKLFF.

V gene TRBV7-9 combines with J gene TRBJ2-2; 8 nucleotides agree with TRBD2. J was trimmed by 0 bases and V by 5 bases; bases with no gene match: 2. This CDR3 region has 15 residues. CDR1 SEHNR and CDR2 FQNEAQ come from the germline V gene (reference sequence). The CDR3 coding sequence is TGTGCCAGCAGCCCAGCGGGGGCGAACACCGGGGAGCTGTTTTTT. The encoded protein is CASSPAGANTGELFF.